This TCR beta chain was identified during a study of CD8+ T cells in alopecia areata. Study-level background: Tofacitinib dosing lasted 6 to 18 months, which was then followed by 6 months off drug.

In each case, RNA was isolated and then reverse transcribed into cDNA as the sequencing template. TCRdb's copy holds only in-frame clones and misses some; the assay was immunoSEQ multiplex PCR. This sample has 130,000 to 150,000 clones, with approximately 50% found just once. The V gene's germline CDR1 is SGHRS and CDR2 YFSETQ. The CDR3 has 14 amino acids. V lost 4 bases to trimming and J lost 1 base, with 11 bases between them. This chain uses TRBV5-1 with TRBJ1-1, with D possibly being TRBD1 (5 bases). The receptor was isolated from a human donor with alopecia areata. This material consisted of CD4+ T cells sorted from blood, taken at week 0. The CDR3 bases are TGCGCCAGCAGCACACAAGGACAGAACACTGAAGCTTTCTTT. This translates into CASSTQGQNTEAFF.